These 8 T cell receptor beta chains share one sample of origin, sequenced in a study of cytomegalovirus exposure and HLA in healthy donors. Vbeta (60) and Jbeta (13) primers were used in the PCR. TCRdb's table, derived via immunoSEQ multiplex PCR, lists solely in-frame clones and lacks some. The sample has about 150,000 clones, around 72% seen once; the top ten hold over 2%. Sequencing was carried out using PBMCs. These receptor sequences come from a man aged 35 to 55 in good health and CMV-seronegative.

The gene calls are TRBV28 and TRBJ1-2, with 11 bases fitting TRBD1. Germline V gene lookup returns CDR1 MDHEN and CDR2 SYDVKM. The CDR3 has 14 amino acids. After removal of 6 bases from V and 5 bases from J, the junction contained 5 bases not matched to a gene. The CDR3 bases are TGTGCCAGCAGGGGACAGGGGGAACGGTATGGCTACACCTTC. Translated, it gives CASRGQGERYGYTF.

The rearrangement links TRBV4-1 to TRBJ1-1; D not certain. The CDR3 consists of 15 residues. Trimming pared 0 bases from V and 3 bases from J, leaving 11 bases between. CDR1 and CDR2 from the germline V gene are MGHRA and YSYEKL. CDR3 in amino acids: CASSQDRAGDTEAFF. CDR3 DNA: TGCGCCAGCAGCCAAGATCGGGCCGGGGACACTGAAGCTTTCTTT.

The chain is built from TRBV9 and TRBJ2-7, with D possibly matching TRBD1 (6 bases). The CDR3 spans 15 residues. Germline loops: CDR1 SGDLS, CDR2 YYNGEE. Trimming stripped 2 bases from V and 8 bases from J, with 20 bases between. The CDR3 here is CASSVSGTSLTQQYF. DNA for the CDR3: TGTGCCAGCAGCGTCTCTGGGACATCTTTGACACAGCAGTACTTC.

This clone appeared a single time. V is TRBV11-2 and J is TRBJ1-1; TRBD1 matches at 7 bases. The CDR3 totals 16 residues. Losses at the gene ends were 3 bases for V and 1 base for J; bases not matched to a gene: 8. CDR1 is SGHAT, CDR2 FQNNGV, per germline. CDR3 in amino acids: CASSLAPGQTNTEAFF. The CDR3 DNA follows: TGTGCCAGCAGCTTGGCGCCGGGACAGACGAACACTGAAGCTTTCTTT.

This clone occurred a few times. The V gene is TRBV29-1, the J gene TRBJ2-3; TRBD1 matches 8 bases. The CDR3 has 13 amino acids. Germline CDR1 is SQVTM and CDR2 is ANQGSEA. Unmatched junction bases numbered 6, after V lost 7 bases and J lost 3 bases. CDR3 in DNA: TGCAGCGCGGACAGGGATGGGACAGATACGCAGTATTTT. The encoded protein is CSADRDGTDTQYF.

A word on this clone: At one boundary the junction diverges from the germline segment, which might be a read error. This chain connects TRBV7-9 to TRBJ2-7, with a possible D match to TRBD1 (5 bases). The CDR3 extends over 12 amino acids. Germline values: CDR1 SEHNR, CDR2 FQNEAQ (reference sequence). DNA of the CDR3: TGTTCCAGCAGCCCAGGGTCCTACGAGCAGTACTTC. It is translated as CSSSPGSYEQYF.

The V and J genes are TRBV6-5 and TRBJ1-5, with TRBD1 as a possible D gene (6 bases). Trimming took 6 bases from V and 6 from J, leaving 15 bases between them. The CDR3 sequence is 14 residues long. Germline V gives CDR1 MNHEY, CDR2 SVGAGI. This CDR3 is CASRINTGSQPQHF. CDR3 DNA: TGTGCCAGCAGAATAAATACAGGGTCTCAGCCCCAGCATTTT.

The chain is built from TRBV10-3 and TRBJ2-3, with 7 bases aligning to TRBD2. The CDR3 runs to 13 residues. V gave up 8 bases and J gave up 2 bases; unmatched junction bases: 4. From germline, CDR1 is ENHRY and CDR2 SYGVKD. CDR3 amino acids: CAIAGVYTDTQYF. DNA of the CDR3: TGTGCCATCGCGGGAGTGTACACAGATACGCAGTATTTT.